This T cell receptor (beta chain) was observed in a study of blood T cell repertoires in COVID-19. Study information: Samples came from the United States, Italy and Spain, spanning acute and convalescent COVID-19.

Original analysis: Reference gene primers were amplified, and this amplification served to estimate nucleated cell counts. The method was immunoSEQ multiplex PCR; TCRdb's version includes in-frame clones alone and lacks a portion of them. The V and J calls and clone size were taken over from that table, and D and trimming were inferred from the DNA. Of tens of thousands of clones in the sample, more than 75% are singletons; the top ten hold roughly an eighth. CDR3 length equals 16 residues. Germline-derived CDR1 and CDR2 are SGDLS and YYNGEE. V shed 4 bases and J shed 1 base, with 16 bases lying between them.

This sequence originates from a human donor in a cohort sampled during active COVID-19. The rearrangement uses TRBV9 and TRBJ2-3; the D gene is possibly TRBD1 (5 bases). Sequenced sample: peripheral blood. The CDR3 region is CASSTGPTPGTDTQYF. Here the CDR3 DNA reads TGTGCCAGCAGCACAGGACCAACCCCCGGCACAGATACGCAGTATTTT. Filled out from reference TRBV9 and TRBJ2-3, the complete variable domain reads DSGVTQTPKHLITATGQRVTLRCSPRSGDLSVYWYQQSLDQGLQFLIQYYNGEERAKGNILERFSAQQFPDLHSELNLSSLELGDSALYFCASSTGPTPGTDTQYFGPGTRLTVL.